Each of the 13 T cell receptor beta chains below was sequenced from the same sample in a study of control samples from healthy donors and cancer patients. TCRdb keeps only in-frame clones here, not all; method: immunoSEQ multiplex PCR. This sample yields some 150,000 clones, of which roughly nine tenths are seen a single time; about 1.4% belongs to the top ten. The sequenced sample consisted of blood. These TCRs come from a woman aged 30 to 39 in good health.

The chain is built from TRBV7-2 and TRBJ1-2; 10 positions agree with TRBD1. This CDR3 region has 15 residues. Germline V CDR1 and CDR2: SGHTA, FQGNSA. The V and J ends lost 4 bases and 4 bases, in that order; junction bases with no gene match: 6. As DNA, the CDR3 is TGTGCCAGCAGCTCGGGACAGGGGAGAGGCTATGGCTACACCTTC. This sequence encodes CASSSGQGRGYGYTF.

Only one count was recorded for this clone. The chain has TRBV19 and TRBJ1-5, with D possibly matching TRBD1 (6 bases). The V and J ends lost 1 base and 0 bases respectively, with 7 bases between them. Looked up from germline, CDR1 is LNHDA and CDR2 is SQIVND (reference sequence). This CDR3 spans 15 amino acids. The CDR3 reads CASSIGTVSNQPQHF. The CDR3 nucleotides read TGTGCCAGTAGTATAGGGACAGTTAGCAATCAGCCCCAGCATTTT.

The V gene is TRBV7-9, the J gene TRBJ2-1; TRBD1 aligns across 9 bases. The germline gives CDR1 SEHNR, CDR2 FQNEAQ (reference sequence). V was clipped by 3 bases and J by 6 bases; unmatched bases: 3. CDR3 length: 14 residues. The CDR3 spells CASSFGTGINEQFF. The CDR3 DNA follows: TGTGCCAGCAGCTTCGGGACAGGGATCAATGAGCAGTTCTTC.

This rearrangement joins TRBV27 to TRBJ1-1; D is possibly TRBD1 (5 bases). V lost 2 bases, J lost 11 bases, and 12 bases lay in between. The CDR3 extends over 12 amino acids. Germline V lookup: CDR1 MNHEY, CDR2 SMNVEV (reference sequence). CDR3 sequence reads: CASSLVGGEAFF. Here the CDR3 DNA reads TGTGCCAGCAGTTTAGTGGGGGGGGAGGCTTTCTTT.

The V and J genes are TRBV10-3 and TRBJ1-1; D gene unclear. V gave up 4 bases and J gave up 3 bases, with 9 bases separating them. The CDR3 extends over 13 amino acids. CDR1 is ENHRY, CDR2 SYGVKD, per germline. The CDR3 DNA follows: TGTGCCATCAGTGTCTGGGTGTACACTGAAGCTTTCTTT. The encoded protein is CAISVWVYTEAFF.

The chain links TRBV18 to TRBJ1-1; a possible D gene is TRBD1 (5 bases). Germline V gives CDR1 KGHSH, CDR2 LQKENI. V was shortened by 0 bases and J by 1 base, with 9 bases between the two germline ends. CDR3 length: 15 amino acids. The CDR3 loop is CASSPPEGTNTEAFF. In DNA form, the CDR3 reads TGTGCCAGCTCACCACCGGAAGGGACGAACACTGAAGCTTTCTTT.

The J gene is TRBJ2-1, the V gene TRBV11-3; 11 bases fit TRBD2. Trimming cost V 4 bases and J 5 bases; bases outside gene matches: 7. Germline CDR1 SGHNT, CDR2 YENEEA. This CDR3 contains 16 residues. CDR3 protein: CASSYIAGGGNNEQFF. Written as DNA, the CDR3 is TGTGCCAGCAGCTACATAGCGGGAGGGGGGAACAATGAGCAGTTCTTC. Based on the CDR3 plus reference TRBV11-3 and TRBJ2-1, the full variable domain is EAGVVQSPRYKIIEKKQPVAFWCNPISGHNTLYWYLQNLGQGPELLIRYENEEAVDDSQLPKDRFSAERLKGVDSTLKIQPAELGDSAVYLCASSYIAGGGNNEQFFGPGTRLTVL.

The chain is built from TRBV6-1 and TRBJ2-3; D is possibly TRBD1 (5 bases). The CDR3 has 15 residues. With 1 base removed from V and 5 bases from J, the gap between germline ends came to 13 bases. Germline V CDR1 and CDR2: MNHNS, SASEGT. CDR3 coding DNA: TGTGCCAGCAGTGAAGAATTGGGGCAGGGAGATACGCAGTATTTT. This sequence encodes CASSEELGQGDTQYF.

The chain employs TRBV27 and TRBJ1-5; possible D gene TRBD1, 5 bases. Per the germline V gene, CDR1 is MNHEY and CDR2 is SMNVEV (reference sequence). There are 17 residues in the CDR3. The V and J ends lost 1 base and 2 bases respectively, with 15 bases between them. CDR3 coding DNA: TGTGCCAGCAGTTTATATGGGGGGGGAAGGGGCAATCAGCCCCAGCATTTT. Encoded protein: CASSLYGGGRGNQPQHF.

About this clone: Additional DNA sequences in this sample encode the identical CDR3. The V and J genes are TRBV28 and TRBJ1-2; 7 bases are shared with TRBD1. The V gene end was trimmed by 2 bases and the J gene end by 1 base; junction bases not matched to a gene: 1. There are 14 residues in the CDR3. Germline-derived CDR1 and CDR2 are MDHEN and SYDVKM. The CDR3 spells CASSLQGVNYGYTF. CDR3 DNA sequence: TGTGCCAGCAGTTTACAGGGGGTTAACTATGGCTACACCTTC.

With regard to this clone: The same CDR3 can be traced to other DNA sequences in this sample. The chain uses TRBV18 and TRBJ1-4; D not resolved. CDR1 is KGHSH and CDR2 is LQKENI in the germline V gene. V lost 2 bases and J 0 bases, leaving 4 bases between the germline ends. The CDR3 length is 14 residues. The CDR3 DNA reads TGTGCCAGCTCACCAACAGCAACTAATGAAAAACTGTTTTTT. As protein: CASSPTATNEKLFF.

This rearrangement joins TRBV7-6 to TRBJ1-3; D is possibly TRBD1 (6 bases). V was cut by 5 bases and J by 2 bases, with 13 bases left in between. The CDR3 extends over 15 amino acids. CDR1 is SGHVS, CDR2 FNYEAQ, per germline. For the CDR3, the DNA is TGTGCCAGCAGCGCCACAGGGAGTGCTGGAAACACCATATATTTT. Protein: CASSATGSAGNTIYF.

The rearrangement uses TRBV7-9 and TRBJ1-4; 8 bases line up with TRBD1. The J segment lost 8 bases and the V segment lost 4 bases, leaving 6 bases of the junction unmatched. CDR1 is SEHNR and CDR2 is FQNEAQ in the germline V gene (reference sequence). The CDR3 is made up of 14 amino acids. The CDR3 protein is CASSSQGAGEKLFF. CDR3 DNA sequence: TGTGCCAGCAGCTCGCAGGGGGCGGGGGAAAAACTGTTTTTT.